This TCR beta chain was obtained from a study of blood T cell repertoires in COVID-19. Study summary: Sample material is recorded as cDNA or gDNA derived from T cells, B-cell-depleted T cells, or PBMCs.

CDR1 is SGHTA and CDR2 is FQGNSA in the germline V gene. This CDR3 contains 15 residues. V was cut by 1 base and J by 4 bases, with 10 bases left in between. Libraries were prepared by immunoSEQ multiplex PCR; TCRdb keeps only in-frame clonotypes and omits some of them. Of roughly 700,000 clones listed, about 87% are singletons. Only a few counts were recorded for this clone. Specimen: peripheral blood. The receptor was isolated from a woman younger than 30 with acute or convalescent COVID-19. The chain has TRBV7-2 and TRBJ1-4; D possibly corresponds to TRBD1 (6 bases). CDR3 nucleotide sequence: TGTGCCAGCAGCTTAGTGGCAGGGGATAATGAAAAACTGTTTTTT. Protein: CASSLVAGDNEKLFF.